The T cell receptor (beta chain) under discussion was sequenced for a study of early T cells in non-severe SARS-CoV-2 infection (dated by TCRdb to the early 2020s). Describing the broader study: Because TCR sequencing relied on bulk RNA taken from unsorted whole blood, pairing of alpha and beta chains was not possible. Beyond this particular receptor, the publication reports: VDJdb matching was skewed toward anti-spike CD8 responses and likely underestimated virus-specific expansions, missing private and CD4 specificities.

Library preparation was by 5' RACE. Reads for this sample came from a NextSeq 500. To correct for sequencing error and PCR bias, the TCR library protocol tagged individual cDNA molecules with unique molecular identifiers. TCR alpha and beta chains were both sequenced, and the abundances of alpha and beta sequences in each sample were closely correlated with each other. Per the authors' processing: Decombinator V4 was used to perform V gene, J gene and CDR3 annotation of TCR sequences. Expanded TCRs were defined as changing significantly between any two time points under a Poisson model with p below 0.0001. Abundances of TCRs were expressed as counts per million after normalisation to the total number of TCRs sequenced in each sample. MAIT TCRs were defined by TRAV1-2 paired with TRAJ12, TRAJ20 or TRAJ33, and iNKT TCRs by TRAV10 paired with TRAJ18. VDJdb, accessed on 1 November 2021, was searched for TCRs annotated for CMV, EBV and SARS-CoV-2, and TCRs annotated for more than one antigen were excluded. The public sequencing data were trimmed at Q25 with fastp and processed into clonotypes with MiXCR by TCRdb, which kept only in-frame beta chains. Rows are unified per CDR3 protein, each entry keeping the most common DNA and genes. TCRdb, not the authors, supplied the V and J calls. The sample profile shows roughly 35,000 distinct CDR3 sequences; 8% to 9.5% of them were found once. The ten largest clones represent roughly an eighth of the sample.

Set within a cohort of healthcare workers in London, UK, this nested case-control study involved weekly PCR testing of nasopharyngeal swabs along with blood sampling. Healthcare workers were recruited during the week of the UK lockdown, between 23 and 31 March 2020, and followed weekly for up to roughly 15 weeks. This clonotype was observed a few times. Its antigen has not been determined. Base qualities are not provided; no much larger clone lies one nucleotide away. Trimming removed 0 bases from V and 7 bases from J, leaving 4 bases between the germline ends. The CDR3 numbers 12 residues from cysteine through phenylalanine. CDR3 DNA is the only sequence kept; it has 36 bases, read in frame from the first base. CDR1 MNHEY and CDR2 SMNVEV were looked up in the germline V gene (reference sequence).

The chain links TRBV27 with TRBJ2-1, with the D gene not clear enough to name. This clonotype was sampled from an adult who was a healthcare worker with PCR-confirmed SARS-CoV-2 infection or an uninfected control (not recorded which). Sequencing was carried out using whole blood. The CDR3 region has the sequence CASSLSGNEQFF. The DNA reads TGTGCCAGCAGTTTATCCGGGAATGAGCAGTTCTTC.